This T cell receptor beta chain originates from a study of graft-versus-host responses after intestinal transplantation. Study-wide context: Every recipient had anti-thymocyte globulin induction and three to four years of tacrolimus plus steroids. Findings and limits, study-wide: There was an association between peak levels of circulating GvH clones and early post-transplant HvG declines.

Germline-derived CDR1 and CDR2 are SGHRS and YFSETQ. The trim removed 1 base at V and 5 bases at J, leaving 3 bases unmatched. The length of the CDR3 is 14 residues. Note on this clone: Its target is not known.

Generated by immunoSEQ multiplex PCR, the TCRdb table keeps only in-frame clones and is missing some. The sample has about 88,000 clones, almost 90% seen once. The source material was unstimulated CD4+ T cells sorted from spleen or lymph node cells, sampled before intestinal transplant. This clonotype originated in a human donor who received an intestinal transplant. The chain uses TRBV5-1 and TRBJ2-3; 8 nucleotides agree with TRBD1. CDR3 sequence reads: CASSLTGGEDTQYF. The CDR3 coding sequence is TGCGCCAGCAGCTTGACAGGGGGAGAAGATACGCAGTATTTT.